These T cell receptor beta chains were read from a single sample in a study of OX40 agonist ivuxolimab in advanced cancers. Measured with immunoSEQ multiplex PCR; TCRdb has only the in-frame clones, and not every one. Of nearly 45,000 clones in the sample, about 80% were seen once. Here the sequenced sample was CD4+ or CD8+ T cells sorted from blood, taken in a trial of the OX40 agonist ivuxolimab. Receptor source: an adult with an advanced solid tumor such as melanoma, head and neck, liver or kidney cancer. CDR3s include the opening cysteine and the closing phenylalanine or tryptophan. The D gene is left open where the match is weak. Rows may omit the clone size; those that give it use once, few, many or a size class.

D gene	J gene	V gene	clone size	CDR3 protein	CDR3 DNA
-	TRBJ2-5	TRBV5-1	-	CASSRGPLQETQYF	TGCGCCAGCAGCCGAGGACCGCTCCAAGAGACCCAGTACTTC
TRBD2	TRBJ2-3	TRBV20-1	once	CSAPGLAAQYF	TGCAGTGCTCCGGGACTAGCGGCGCAGTATTTT
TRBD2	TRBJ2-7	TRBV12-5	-	CASGFGTSGSQDLGYEQYF	TGTGCTAGTGGCTTCGGGACTAGCGGGAGTCAGGATCTGGGCTACGAGCAGTACTTC
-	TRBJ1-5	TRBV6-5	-	CASDDYSNQPQHF	TGTGCCAGCGACGACTATAGCAATCAGCCCCAGCATTTT
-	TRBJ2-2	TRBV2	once	CASSAGRNTGELFF	TGTGCCAGCAGTGCCGGAAGGAACACCGGGGAGCTGTTTTTT
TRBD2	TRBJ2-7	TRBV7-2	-	CASSLRTSGSEQYF	TGTGCCAGCAGCTTGAGGACTAGCGGGTCCGAGCAGTACTTC
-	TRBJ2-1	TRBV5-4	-	CASSLGGLSSYNEQFF	TGTGCCAGCAGCTTGGGGGGGCTGAGCTCCTACAATGAGCAGTTCTTC
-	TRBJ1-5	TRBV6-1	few	CASRSGGPGDQPQHF	TGTGCCAGCAGGTCCGGGGGACCCGGGGATCAGCCCCAGCATTTT
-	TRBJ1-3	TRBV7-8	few	CASRVEAQGNTIYF	TGTGCCAGCAGGGTGGAGGCCCAGGGAAACACCATATATTTT
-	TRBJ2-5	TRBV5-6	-	CASSRASQETQYF	TGTGCCAGCAGCCGGGCCAGCCAAGAGACCCAGTACTTC
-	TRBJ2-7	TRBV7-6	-	CASSVDLGGEQYF	TGTGCCAGCAGCGTCGATCTAGGTGGCGAGCAGTACTTC
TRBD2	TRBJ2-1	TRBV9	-	CASRPLAGSYNEQFF	TGTGCCAGCAGACCACTAGCGGGCTCCTACAATGAGCAGTTCTTC
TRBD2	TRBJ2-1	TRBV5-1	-	CASSPSGSSYNEQFF	TGCGCCAGCAGCCCTAGCGGCAGCTCCTACAATGAGCAGTTCTTC
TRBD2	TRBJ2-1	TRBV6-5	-	CALGRINYNEQFF	TGTGCCCTCGGGAGGATTAACTACAATGAGCAGTTCTTC
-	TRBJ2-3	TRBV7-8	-	CASSLEEPDTQYF	TGTGCCAGCAGCTTAGAAGAGCCAGATACGCAGTATTTT